The T cell receptor beta chain under discussion was sequenced for a study of vaccination and CD4 T cells after COVID-19. Within the sample, this clonotype is medium-sized. Its specificity is unknown. The Oncomine TCR Beta short-read assay sequenced DNA from cultured CD4+ T cells. TCRdb recomputed calls from the PCR reads with MiXCR, one row per CDR3 protein. The top ten clones hold about 18% of a sample with around 13,000 distinct CDR3 sequences, around 24% of them seen once. The treatment was: approximately 11-day PBMC culture with coronavirus spike peptide pools or control peptides (ViraFEST assay). The TCR originated in a human donor who had recovered from COVID-19. Material: CD4+ T cells from blood, cultured in vitro, obtained after SARS-CoV-2 vaccination.

Here the CDR3 DNA reads TGCAGTGCCACATCGGGACATTCGAACACCGGGGAGCTGTTTTTT. Amino acid sequence: CSATSGHSNTGELFF. The chain has TRBV20-1 and TRBJ2-2; weak D call: TRBD1 (6 bases). The germline V and J ends were trimmed by 6 bases and 0 bases, with 14 bases remaining between them. The CDR3 runs 15 residues. Germline V gene data show CDR1 as DFQATT and CDR2 as SNEGSKA (reference sequence).